This T cell receptor beta chain originates from a study of T-cell memory formation after mild COVID-19. In the case of this clonotype: The antigen is not known.

There are 14 residues in the CDR3. From germline, CDR1 is SEHNR and CDR2 FQNEAQ (reference sequence). The ends lost 5 bases at V and 2 bases at J; junction bases unmatched: 4. Constant-segment-primed 5'RACE gave TCR alpha and TCR beta cDNA libraries with sample barcodes and UMIs. From the 5' RACE reads, TCRdb called clonotypes with MiXCR, one entry per CDR3 protein. The sample lists around 420,000 distinct CDR3 sequences, 24% occurring once. General study results and limits: Pre-infection memory harbored some responding clones, suggesting cross-reactive memory joined. The CD4+ clones that contracted clustered mainly within CM and EM, and the CD8+ clones concentrated in EMRA. CD4+ bias marked clones expanding day 15 to 37, unlike balanced contracting clones.

The TCR originated in an adult woman who had mild COVID-19 (a few samples of this study predate the infection). Cell type and time point are not known. Specimen: PBMCs or a T cell subset sorted from them (not recorded which). The chain couples TRBV7-9 to TRBJ2-5, with 8 bases matching TRBD1. Here the CDR3 reads CASSGRQGQETQYF. CDR3 DNA: TGTGCCAGCAGCGGACGACAGGGGCAAGAGACCCAGTACTTC. Full variable domain (outside the CDR3, taken from reference TRBV7-9 and TRBJ2-5): DTGVSQNPRHKITKRGQNVTFRCDPISEHNRLYWYRQTLGQGPEFLTYFQNEAQLEKSRLLSDRFSAERPKGSFSTLEIQRTEQGDSAMYLCASSGRQGQETQYFGPGTRLLVL.